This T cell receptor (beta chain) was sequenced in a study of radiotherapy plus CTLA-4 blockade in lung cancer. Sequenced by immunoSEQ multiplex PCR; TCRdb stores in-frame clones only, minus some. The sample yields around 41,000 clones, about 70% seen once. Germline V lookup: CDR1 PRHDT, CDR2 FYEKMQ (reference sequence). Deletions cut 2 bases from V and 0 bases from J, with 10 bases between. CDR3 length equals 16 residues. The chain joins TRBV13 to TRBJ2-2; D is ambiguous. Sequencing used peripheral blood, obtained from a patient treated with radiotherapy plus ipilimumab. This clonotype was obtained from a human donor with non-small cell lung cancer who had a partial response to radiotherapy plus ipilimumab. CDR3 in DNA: TGTGCCAGCAGCTTAACCAGGCTAACGAACACCGGGGAGCTGTTTTTT. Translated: CASSLTRLTNTGELFF.